This is a list of T cell receptor beta chains from one sample in a study of blood T cell repertoires in COVID-19. Libraries were prepared by immunoSEQ multiplex PCR; TCRdb keeps only in-frame clonotypes and omits some of them. The sample contains fewer than 400,000 clones, approximately 90% of which appear only once. Material: PBMCs or T cells enriched from blood (not recorded which). The receptor set was obtained from a young man who had recovered from COVID-19. Both conserved end residues are part of each CDR3. D genes are given only for firm matches.

V	length	J	D	CDR3
TRBV6-5	15	TRBJ2-1	-	CASSGGLSSYNEQFF
TRBV9	16	TRBJ2-1	-	CASSVGGAGALNEQFF
TRBV9	14	TRBJ2-7	-	CASSTDSHSYEQYF
TRBV5-4	15	TRBJ2-3	-	CASSNQDREGDTQYF
TRBV19	15	TRBJ1-6	-	CASRGVGAVNSPLHF
TRBV5-1	13	TRBJ1-2	-	CASSPLREDGYTF
TRBV5-5	17	TRBJ2-5	-	CASSLNDLVGDRETQYF
TRBV18	13	TRBJ1-1	-	CASSPRQNTEAFF
TRBV27	15	TRBJ2-7	-	CASSSFGGGSYEQYF
TRBV9	16	TRBJ1-2	-	CASSVVSLSANYGYTF
TRBV7-9	14	TRBJ1-1	TRBD1	CASSLATGPTEAFF
TRBV28	12	TRBJ1-5	TRBD1	CASRTGDQPQHF
TRBV19	15	TRBJ2-7	TRBD2	CASSTQAGGRYEQYF
TRBV10-1	16	TRBJ2-3	-	CASSELSSSSTDTQYF
TRBV5-4	15	TRBJ2-7	TRBD2	CASSLARGGDYEQYF
TRBV27	16	TRBJ1-6	TRBD1	CASSLRDSSYNSPLHF
TRBV10-2	15	TRBJ2-7	TRBD1	CASSFAGTGGYEQYF
TRBV5-1	16	TRBJ1-4	-	CASSSWTVSTNEKLFF
TRBV24-1	12	TRBJ1-2	-	CATSAGGSGYTF
TRBV18	12	TRBJ2-1	-	CASSPPAGKLFF
TRBV19	15	TRBJ2-3	-	CASSIAGVTTDTQYF
TRBV6-5	13	TRBJ1-5	-	CASSYGRNQPQHF
TRBV7-8	17	TRBJ2-2	TRBD1	CASSLGWQGAGTGELFF
TRBV7-9	14	TRBJ1-5	-	CASSLGGAWQPQHF
TRBV2	12	TRBJ1-4	TRBD1	CASDRANEKLFF
TRBV7-2	18	TRBJ2-7	TRBD1	CASSFLGTGVKGSYEQYF
TRBV19	15	TRBJ1-2	TRBD1	CASSILQGADYGYTF
TRBV4-2	19	TRBJ2-3	TRBD2	CASSQDRSVAGGAPDTQYF
TRBV9	14	TRBJ2-7	TRBD2	CASSARDYSYEQYF
TRBV5-1	14	TRBJ1-3	-	CASSLMATRDTIYF
TRBV19	15	TRBJ1-1	TRBD1	CASSIVGTGGTEAFF
TRBV9	13	TRBJ1-6	-	CASSAPGNSPLHF
TRBV21-1	12	TRBJ1-2	-	CASSKLLYGYTF
TRBV7-6	14	TRBJ2-7	TRBD1	CASSTGTGPNEQYF
TRBV20-1	11	TRBJ2-5	-	CSADSGETQYF
TRBV7-9	14	TRBJ2-5	TRBD2	CASSIRLAGETQYF
TRBV7-2	15	TRBJ1-1	-	CASSLARRQNTEAFF
TRBV18	15	TRBJ1-2	-	CASSPYGTDVHGYTF
TRBV7-9	15	TRBJ2-3	TRBD1	CASSGDRGKTDTQYF
TRBV6-5	13	TRBJ2-1	-	CASSNSLTDEQFF
TRBV14	15	TRBJ1-1	-	CASSLAGQGNTEAFF
TRBV28	12	TRBJ1-1	-	CASSLPTRVAFF
TRBV11-2	13	TRBJ1-5	-	CASSLERSQPQHF
TRBV18	14	TRBJ1-4	TRBD1	CASSAGQGPEKLFF
TRBV30	15	TRBJ1-4	-	CAWSVVGTRREKLFF
TRBV5-1	14	TRBJ1-2	-	CASSPGESSYGYTF
TRBV12-3/TRBV12-4	13	TRBJ2-7	-	CASSLGSSYEQYF
TRBV24-1	15	TRBJ2-1	-	CATSRGASSYNEQFF
TRBV14	15	TRBJ2-2	-	CASSQQLVMGGELFF